The clone carrying this T cell receptor (beta chain) was recorded at least ten times. Its target is unknown. TCR beta CDR3 regions were amplified from RNA transcripts. During a first-round RT-PCR of the TCR CDR3, the HTBI primer set was used. TCRdb reanalysed the multiplex PCR reads using MiXCR and keeps one entry per CDR3 protein. The data hold 340,000 or so distinct CDR3 sequences, with roughly 15% observed a single time. The data stem from a study of T cells in Graves' hyperthyroidism and ophthalmopathy. Overall study results and limits: Within blood appeared most thyroid clonotypes that had expanded above 0.001.

This CDR3 comprises 16 residues. CDR1 is KGHSH and CDR2 is LQKENI in the germline V gene. V gave up 6 bases and J gave up 1 base; unmatched junction bases: 10. The chain couples TRBV18 to TRBJ2-3, with 7 bases that match TRBD1. The source is a young man with Graves' hyperthyroidism. The sequenced material came from blood. The DNA of the CDR3 is TGTGCCAGCTCCGATAACCGGGACAGTCGCACAGATACGCAGTATTTT. This gives the protein CASSDNRDSRTDTQYF.